The rows below give T cell receptor beta chains drawn from one sample of a study of neurological immune-mediated disorders. One entry per CDR3 protein, called by TCRdb with MiXCR from the 5' RACE reads. The sample lists some 76,000 distinct CDR3 sequences, roughly 3% occurring once. Material for sequencing was PBMCs. These TCRs come from a woman aged 50 to 65 with multiple sclerosis. The CDR3 runs from the conserved cysteine through the conserved F or W. Fields, in order: D gene, V gene, J gene, clone size, CDR3 protein, CDR3 DNA. The D gene is left open where the match is weak. Clone sizes are given selectively: once, few, many, or a class where the clone is expanded.

>TRBD2|TRBV5-1|TRBJ2-5|many
CASSLWREGETQYF
TGCGCCAGCAGCTTGTGGCGGGAGGGCGAGACCCAGTACTTC
>-|TRBV5-1|TRBJ1-2|many
CARRIYGYTF
TGCGCCAGGAGAATATATGGCTACACCTTC
>-|TRBV15|TRBJ1-5|many
CATSNSNQPQHF
TGTGCCACCAGCAATAGCAATCAGCCCCAGCATTTT
>-|TRBV4-1|TRBJ2-1|many
CASSQDPGGHNEQFF
TGCGCCAGCAGCCAAGATCCCGGGGGGCACAATGAGCAGTTCTTC
>TRBD1|TRBV20-1|TRBJ1-5|many
CSARSGTGNQPQHF
TGCAGTGCTAGATCCGGGACAGGCAATCAGCCCCAGCATTTT
>-|TRBV12-3/TRBV12-4|TRBJ1-1|many
CASSFSATEAFF
TGTGCCAGCAGTTTTAGCGCCACGGAAGCTTTCTTT
>-|TRBV5-8|TRBJ1-5|many
CASSLTDGVSNQPQHF
TGTGCCAGCAGCTTGACGGACGGAGTCAGCAATCAGCCCCAGCATTTT
>TRBD2|TRBV27|TRBJ2-2|many
CASISGGTTGELFF
TGTGCCAGCATAAGCGGGGGGACCACCGGGGAGCTGTTTTTT
>TRBD1|TRBV20-1|TRBJ2-7|many
CSASRTGVGEQYF
TGCAGTGCTTCCCGGACAGGGGTTGGCGAGCAGTACTTC
>TRBD1|TRBV11-3|TRBJ2-2|many
CASSLRARQGSTGELFF
TGTGCCAGCAGCTTACGAGCCCGACAGGGTAGCACCGGGGAGCTGTTTTTT
>TRBD1|TRBV11-2|TRBJ2-6|-
CASSLGRGLSGANVLTF
TGTGCCAGCAGCTTAGGTAGGGGGCTGTCTGGGGCCAACGTCCTGACTTTC
>TRBD2|TRBV20-1|TRBJ2-1|many
CSAREVERGGLEDNEQFF
TGCAGTGCTAGAGAGGTCGAGCGGGGGGGCCTTGAGGACAATGAGCAGTTCTTC
>-|TRBV20-1|TRBJ1-5|many
CSARPDTNQPQHF
TGCAGTGCTAGGCCGGACACCAATCAGCCCCAGCATTTT
>TRBD2|TRBV12-3/TRBV12-4|TRBJ2-3|many
CASSRLGLAGGAPQYF
TGTGCCAGCAGTAGACTGGGACTAGCGGGAGGCGCCCCCCAGTATTTT
>TRBD2|TRBV7-2|TRBJ2-7|many
CASSASGREQYF
TGTGCCAGCAGCGCTAGCGGTAGGGAGCAGTACTTC
>TRBD1|TRBV20-1|TRBJ2-7|many
CSALDRGYEQYF
TGCAGTGCTCTGGACAGGGGATACGAGCAGTACTTC
>-|TRBV6-5|TRBJ2-4|-
CARRWSTNHKNIQYF
TGTGCCAGAAGATGGAGCACGAATCACAAAAACATTCAGTACTTC
>-|TRBV5-8|TRBJ2-5|many
CASSIPTETQYF
TGTGCCAGCTCTATCCCTACAGAGACCCAGTACTTC
>-|TRBV4-3|TRBJ1-6|many
CASSQVRAGGSPLHF
TGCGCCAGCAGCCAAGTTCGCGCCGGTGGTTCACCCCTCCACTTT
>TRBD1|TRBV20-1|TRBJ1-2|many
CSARPTGGGFYGYTF
TGCAGTGCTAGGCCCACAGGGGGCGGTTTCTATGGCTACACCTTC
>-|TRBV5-1|TRBJ1-1|many
CASSLGGNTEAFF
TGCGCCAGCAGCTTGGGGGGGAACACTGAAGCTTTCTTT
>-|TRBV15|TRBJ2-1|many
CATSRGLGRGENEQFF
TGTGCCACCAGCAGAGGCTTGGGCAGGGGAGAAAATGAGCAGTTCTTC
>-|TRBV7-8|TRBJ1-5|many
CASSLVSGPQPQHF
TGTGCCAGCAGCTTAGTATCGGGGCCTCAGCCCCAGCATTTT
>TRBD2|TRBV20-1|TRBJ2-3|many
CSAPLAGGVDTQYF
TGCAGTGCCCCCCTAGCGGGAGGTGTCGATACGCAGTATTTT
>-|TRBV5-5|TRBJ2-2|many
CASSLHTWTLANTGELFF
TGTGCCAGCAGCTTACATACCTGGACACTAGCGAACACCGGGGAGCTGTTTTTT
>TRBD1|TRBV20-1|TRBJ2-4|many
CSARAAGTGKGRGNIQYF
TGCAGTGCTAGAGCAGCGGGGACAGGGAAAGGGCGAGGAAACATTCAGTACTTC
>TRBD1|TRBV24-1|TRBJ2-1|many
CATSDPGGQGLYDEQFF
TGTGCCACCAGTGACCCCGGGGGACAGGGACTTTATGATGAGCAGTTCTTC
>-|TRBV5-1|TRBJ2-3|many
CASRPEGEDTQYF
TGCGCCAGCAGGCCGGAGGGGGAAGATACGCAGTATTTT
>TRBD1|TRBV4-3|TRBJ2-4|many
CASSQGSGQGVVIQYF
TGCGCCAGCAGCCAAGGGTCGGGACAGGGCGTTGTGATTCAGTACTTC
>TRBD2|TRBV29-1|TRBJ2-7|many
CSVEAPRGGRALAEQYF
TGCAGCGTTGAAGCCCCCCGGGGCGGGAGGGCCTTGGCCGAGCAGTACTTC
>-|TRBV20-1|TRBJ2-7|many
CSARDVVRHQYEQYF
TGCAGTGCTAGAGATGTAGTGCGGCATCAATACGAGCAGTACTTC
>TRBD2|TRBV7-3|TRBJ2-3|many
CASSSGLAGTDTQYF
TGTGCCAGCAGCAGCGGACTAGCGGGCACAGATACGCAGTATTTT
>-|TRBV20-1|TRBJ1-6|many
CSARARGGSYNSPLHF
TGCAGTGCTAGGGCCAGGGGAGGCTCCTATAATTCACCCCTCCACTTT
>TRBD1|TRBV25-1|TRBJ1-1|-
CASSDEPGGTEAFF
TGTGCCAGCAGTGACGAACCAGGGGGAACTGAAGCTTTCTTT
>-|TRBV6-2/TRBV6-3|TRBJ2-3|many
CASSYGASGTDTQYF
TGTGCCAGCAGTTACGGAGCGTCAGGCACAGATACGCAGTATTTT
>-|TRBV29-1|TRBJ1-2|-
CSVPTGGGSGHTF
TGCAGCGTCCCTACGGGGGGGGGGAGTGGCCACACCTTC
>-|TRBV3-1|TRBJ2-5|many
CASSQFTGLQETQYF
TGTGCCAGCAGCCAGTTTACGGGACTCCAAGAGACCCAGTACTTC
>-|TRBV6-2/TRBV6-3|TRBJ1-6|many
CASSYAGRESPLHF
TGTGCCAGCAGTTACGCCGGGCGGGAGTCACCCCTCCACTTT
>-|TRBV6-5|TRBJ1-1|many
CASGMTGVSAFF
TGTGCCAGCGGTATGACGGGGGTTTCGGCTTTCTTT
>-|TRBV7-2|TRBJ1-2|many
CASSLNSMEGRGYTF
TGTGCCAGCAGCTTAAACTCGATGGAGGGGCGAGGCTACACCTTC